Listed below are T cell receptor beta chains from one sample, sequenced in a study of cytomegalovirus exposure and HLA in healthy donors. The data were produced by immunoSEQ multiplex PCR, yet TCRdb's version contains in-frame clones alone and is incomplete. Here the sample spans around 70,000 clones, roughly 70% being singletons. Source material: PBMCs. The receptor set was obtained from a man in his 60s in good health and CMV-seropositive. Each CDR3 is given with its conserved first and last residue. D genes are given only for firm matches. Expanded clones are given a class, and other clones once, few, many or no size at all.

V	size	J	D	DNA	CDR3
TRBV10-1	-	TRBJ2-5	-	TGCGCCAGCAGTGAGTCCCAGGATGGGACCCAGTACTTC	CASSESQDGTQYF
TRBV9	-	TRBJ2-7	-	TGTGCCAGCAGCGTAGATGGCCGTGGCGGACTCTACGAGCAGTACTTC	CASSVDGRGGLYEQYF
TRBV27	-	TRBJ2-7	TRBD2	TGTGCCAGCAGTCCCCCCTGGGTGGGAGGGCCACGAGAGCAGTACTTC	CASSPPWVGGPREQYF
TRBV5-6	-	TRBJ2-7	-	TGTGCCAGCAGCTTGAACTGGGGAGGAACCTACGAGCAGTACTTC	CASSLNWGGTYEQYF
TRBV4-1	few	TRBJ1-2	-	TGCGCCAGCAGCCAATCCGGGGGGGAGATGGGCTACACCTTC	CASSQSGGEMGYTF
TRBV7-2	-	TRBJ1-1	-	TGTGCCAGCAGCGCGCGGAGTCCTACTGAAGCTTTCTTT	CASSARSPTEAFF
TRBV6-5	-	TRBJ2-1	-	TGTGCCAGCAACTGGGGGGGCCCGGGTGAGCAGTTCTTC	CASNWGGPGEQFF
TRBV6-4	-	TRBJ2-3	-	TGTGCCAGCAGTCTCCTAGCGACAGATACGCAGTATTTT	CASSLLATDTQYF
TRBV10-3	-	TRBJ2-7	TRBD1	TGTGCCATCAGACCGGACAGGGAAACCTACGAGCAGTACTTC	CAIRPDRETYEQYF
TRBV27	-	TRBJ2-7	TRBD1	TGTGCCAGCAGCCCAGGGGGCCCACGGGGCGAGCAGTACTTC	CASSPGGPRGEQYF
TRBV9	-	TRBJ2-5	-	TGTGCCAGCAGCGTGCGGGGAAACCCGTACCAAGAGACCCAGTACTTC	CASSVRGNPYQETQYF
TRBV7-8	-	TRBJ1-2	-	TGTGCCAGCAGCTCAGCGGGGGGCTATGGCTACACCTTC	CASSSAGGYGYTF
TRBV7-2	once	TRBJ2-1	TRBD2	TGTGCCAGCTTACGGGGGGGTCAAGACAATGAGCAGTTCTTC	CASLRGGQDNEQFF
TRBV6-5	-	TRBJ1-4	TRBD1	TGTGCCAGCAGGGACAGGGGGCGGTCGAACGAAAAACTGTTTTTT	CASRDRGRSNEKLFF
TRBV5-1	-	TRBJ1-5	TRBD1	TGCGCCAGCAGCTTGACAGGGGAAGAGCAGCCCCAGCATTTT	CASSLTGEEQPQHF
TRBV7-2	-	TRBJ1-2	TRBD1	TGTGCCAGCAGCTTAGCGATGGGACAGGGGGTGGATGGCTACACCTTC	CASSLAMGQGVDGYTF
TRBV5-6	-	TRBJ2-5	TRBD1	TGTGCCAGCAGCTTGGTACCCGGGCCAGGGGGGACCCAGTACTTC	CASSLVPGPGGTQYF
TRBV29-1	-	TRBJ2-2	TRBD1	TGCAGCGTCTCGACAGGGACCGGGGAGCTGTTTTTT	CSVSTGTGELFF
TRBV19	few	TRBJ2-1	-	TGTGCCAGTAGTAAACAGGAATACAATGAGCAGTTCTTC	CASSKQEYNEQFF
TRBV5-1	-	TRBJ2-1	TRBD2	TGCGCCAGCAGCATTCCAAGCGGGACCGCCTCCTACAATGAGCAGTTCTTC	CASSIPSGTASYNEQFF
TRBV7-8	-	TRBJ1-6	TRBD1	TGTGCCAGCAGCTACAGGGGTTGGCATTCACCCCTCCACTTT	CASSYRGWHSPLHF
TRBV2	-	TRBJ2-1	TRBD2	TGTGCCAGCTTTATAGCGGGGGGTGCTCGGAATGAGCAGTTCTTC	CASFIAGGARNEQFF
TRBV7-9	-	TRBJ2-7	TRBD1	TGTGCCAGCAGCCTCCGGGACAGGGGCTACGAGCAGTACTTC	CASSLRDRGYEQYF
TRBV7-2	-	TRBJ2-5	TRBD2	TGTGCCAGCAGCCGGGGACTAATGGAGACCCAGTACTTC	CASSRGLMETQYF
TRBV30	-	TRBJ2-7	-	TGTGCCTGGTCCCGGGGGGCCCTGGACTACGAGCAGTACTTC	CAWSRGALDYEQYF
TRBV2	once	TRBJ1-5	TRBD1	TGTGCCAGCACCTTGGGACAGCTCAATCAGCCCCAGCATTTT	CASTLGQLNQPQHF
TRBV5-1	-	TRBJ1-3	-	TGCGCCAGCAGGATTGGCAGCTCTGGAAACACCATATATTTT	CASRIGSSGNTIYF
TRBV2	few	TRBJ2-7	-	TGTGCCAGCAGTGAATGGTCAGGGGCCTCCTACGAGCAGTACTTC	CASSEWSGASYEQYF
TRBV12-5	-	TRBJ2-5	TRBD2	TGTGCTAGTGGCGCCCGGGTAGCGGGGGAAGAGACCCAGTACTTC	CASGARVAGEETQYF
TRBV5-5	-	TRBJ1-2	-	TGTGCCAGCAGCTTGAAAGGGGTGGTTGGCTACACCTTC	CASSLKGVVGYTF
TRBV6-5	-	TRBJ2-2	-	TGTGCCAGCAGCCACCTAGAGGGCACCGGGGAGCTGTTTTTT	CASSHLEGTGELFF
TRBV6-5	-	TRBJ1-5	TRBD1	TGTGCCAGCAGTTACCTCCCACAGGGGGCACGGCCCCAGCATTTT	CASSYLPQGARPQHF
TRBV11-1	-	TRBJ1-5	-	TGTGCCAGCAGCTTTAATAGCAATCAGCCCCAGCATTTT	CASSFNSNQPQHF
TRBV27	-	TRBJ2-3	TRBD2	TGTGCCAGCAGTCCCGTAGCGGGTTTCACAGATACGCAGTATTTT	CASSPVAGFTDTQYF
TRBV5-1	-	TRBJ2-3	TRBD2	TGCGCCAGTTCTAGCGGGTTCACAGATACGCAGTATTTT	CASSSGFTDTQYF
TRBV27	-	TRBJ2-1	-	TGTGCCAGCAGTAGGGACTGGGATGAGCAGTTCTTC	CASSRDWDEQFF
TRBV9	-	TRBJ2-7	-	TGTGCCAGCAGCGTAGGGGTGGCGGGCGAGCAGTACTTC	CASSVGVAGEQYF
TRBV30	few	TRBJ2-5	TRBD1	TGTGCCTGGACCGGGGACAGGGAGTTCCAAGAGACCCAGTACTTC	CAWTGDREFQETQYF
TRBV4-1	-	TRBJ2-1	TRBD2	TGCGCCAGTACCAGACTAGCGGGAGTGTATGAGCAGTTCTTC	CASTRLAGVYEQFF
TRBV2	few	TRBJ1-2	-	TGTGCCAGCAGCCGCTCAGGGCCAGGCTATGGCTACACCTTC	CASSRSGPGYGYTF
TRBV28	-	TRBJ1-1	-	TGTGCCAGCAGTTTATTACTCGGACAGTCCACTGAAGCTTTCTTT	CASSLLLGQSTEAFF
TRBV30	-	TRBJ2-1	TRBD2	TGTGCCTGGAGTGCGACTAGCGGGCTACTATTTGCTGAGCAGTTCTTC	CAWSATSGLLFAEQFF
TRBV6-4	once	TRBJ1-3	-	TGTGCCGGGCGCGAGACAGTCCCAGGAAACACCATATATTTT	CAGRETVPGNTIYF
TRBV10-3	-	TRBJ1-4	-	TGTGCCATCAGTGTTCAGGGTTGGGGAAAACTGTTTTTT	CAISVQGWGKLFF
TRBV30	-	TRBJ2-7	TRBD2	TGTGCCTGGAGTGGACTAGCGGACTACGAGCAGTACTTC	CAWSGLADYEQYF
TRBV6-5	few	TRBJ2-7	TRBD2	TGTGCCAGCAGTTACGTCGCGGGAGTAAGGGAGCAGTACTTC	CASSYVAGVREQYF
TRBV29-1	-	TRBJ1-1	-	TGCAGCTTTACAAAGAAGATTGCTGAAGCTTTCTTT	CSFTKKIAEAFF
TRBV5-1	-	TRBJ2-7	-	TGCGCCAGCAGCTTGGAGGGAGGATACGAGCAGTACTTC	CASSLEGGYEQYF
TRBV28	-	TRBJ1-5	-	TGTGCCGGTGGAGAGGGTTCGATTAAGCCCCAGCATTTT	CAGGEGSIKPQHF
TRBV7-2	-	TRBJ2-1	-	TGTGCCAGCAGCCCTCCCCTAGCGCCAGATCAGTTCTTC	CASSPPLAPDQFF
TRBV19	-	TRBJ2-1	TRBD2	TGTGCCAGTAGTATAGTGGCGGGGGGACACAATGAGCAGTTCTTC	CASSIVAGGHNEQFF
TRBV5-6	-	TRBJ1-5	TRBD1	TGTGCCAGCAGCACCGGGACAGGGGACGACAATCAGCCCCAGCATTTT	CASSTGTGDDNQPQHF
TRBV28	-	TRBJ2-1	-	TGTGCCAGCGTGGAGAGCGTCTCCTACAATGAGCAGTTCTTC	CASVESVSYNEQFF
TRBV28	-	TRBJ2-3	-	TGTGCCAGCAGTGGTAGGCTCGGGTCATATACGCAGTATTTT	CASSGRLGSYTQYF
TRBV7-9	-	TRBJ1-1	-	TGTTCCAGCAGCTTAGGGACATCTGAAGCTTTCTTT	CSSSLGTSEAFF